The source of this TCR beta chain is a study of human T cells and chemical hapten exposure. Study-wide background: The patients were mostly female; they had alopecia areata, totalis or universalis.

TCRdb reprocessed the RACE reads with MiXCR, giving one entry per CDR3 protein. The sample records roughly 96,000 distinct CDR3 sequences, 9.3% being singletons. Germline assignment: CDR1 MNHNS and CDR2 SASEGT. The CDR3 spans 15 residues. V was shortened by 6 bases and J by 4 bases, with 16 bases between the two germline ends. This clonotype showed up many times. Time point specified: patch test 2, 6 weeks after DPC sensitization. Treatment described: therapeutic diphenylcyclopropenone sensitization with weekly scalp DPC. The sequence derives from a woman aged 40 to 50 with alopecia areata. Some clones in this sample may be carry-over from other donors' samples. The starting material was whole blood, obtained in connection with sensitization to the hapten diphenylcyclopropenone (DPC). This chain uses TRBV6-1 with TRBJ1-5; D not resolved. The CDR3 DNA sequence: TGTGCCAGCAGCCCCAGTAGGAGGGAAAATCAGCCCCAGCATTTT. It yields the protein CASSPSRRENQPQHF.